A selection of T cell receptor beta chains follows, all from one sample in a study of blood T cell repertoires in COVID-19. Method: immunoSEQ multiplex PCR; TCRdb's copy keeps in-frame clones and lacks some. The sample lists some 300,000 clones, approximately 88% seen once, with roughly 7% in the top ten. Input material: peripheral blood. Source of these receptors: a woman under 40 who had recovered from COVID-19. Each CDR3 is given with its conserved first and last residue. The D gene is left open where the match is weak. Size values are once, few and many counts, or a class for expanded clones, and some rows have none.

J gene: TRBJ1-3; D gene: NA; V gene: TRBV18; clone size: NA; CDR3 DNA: TGTGCCAGCTCACCAGGAGCTGGAAACACCATATATTTT; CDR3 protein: CASSPGAGNTIYF
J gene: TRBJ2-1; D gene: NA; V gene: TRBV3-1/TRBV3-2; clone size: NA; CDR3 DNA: TGTGCCAGCAGCTCCGGCGGTACATCCTACAATGAGCAGTTCTTC; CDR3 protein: CASSSGGTSYNEQFF
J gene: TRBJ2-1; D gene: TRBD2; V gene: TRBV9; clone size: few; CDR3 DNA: TGTGCCAGCAGCGTAGGGCTAGCGGCCAGCTACAATGAGCAGTTCTTC; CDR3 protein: CASSVGLAASYNEQFF
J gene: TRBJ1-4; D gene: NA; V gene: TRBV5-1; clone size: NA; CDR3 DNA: TGCGCCAGCAGCCCCGCCATGGGGCAAATTAATGAAAAACTGTTTTTT; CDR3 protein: CASSPAMGQINEKLFF
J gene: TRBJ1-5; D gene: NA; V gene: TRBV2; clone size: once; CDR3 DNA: TGTGCCAGCAGTGCTGTTTATAGCAATCAGCCCCAGCATTTT; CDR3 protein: CASSAVYSNQPQHF
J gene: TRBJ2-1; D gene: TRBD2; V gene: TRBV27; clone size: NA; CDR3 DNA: TGTGCCAGCAGTCTACTGGGATCAGCGGGGGCCTACAATGAGCAGTTCTTC; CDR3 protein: CASSLLGSAGAYNEQFF
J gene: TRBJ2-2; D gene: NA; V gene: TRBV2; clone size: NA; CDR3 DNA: TGTGCCAGCAGTGATGGTCAGGGTGCCACCGGGGAGCTGTTTTTT; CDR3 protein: CASSDGQGATGELFF
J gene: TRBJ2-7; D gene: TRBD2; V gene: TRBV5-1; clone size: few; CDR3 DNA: TGCGCCAGCAGCCGGGGGGAAGAGCAGTACTTC; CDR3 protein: CASSRGEEQYF
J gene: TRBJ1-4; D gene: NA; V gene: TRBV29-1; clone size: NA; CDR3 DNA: TGCAGCGCAGCACGGGGGGCGCGGACTAATGAAAAACTGTTTTTT; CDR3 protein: CSAARGARTNEKLFF
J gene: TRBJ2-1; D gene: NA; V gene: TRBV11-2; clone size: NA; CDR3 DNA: TGTGCCAGCAGTTCACAGGGGGGGAATGAGCAGTTCTTC; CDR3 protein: CASSSQGGNEQFF
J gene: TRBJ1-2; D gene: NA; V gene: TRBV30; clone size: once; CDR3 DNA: TGTGCCTGGAGTAGTGGCAACTATGGCTACACCTTC; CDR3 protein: CAWSSGNYGYTF
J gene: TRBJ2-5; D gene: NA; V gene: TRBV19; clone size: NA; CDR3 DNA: TGTGCCAGTAGTATCTCGCAGGGCCAAGAGACCCAGTACTTC; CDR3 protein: CASSISQGQETQYF
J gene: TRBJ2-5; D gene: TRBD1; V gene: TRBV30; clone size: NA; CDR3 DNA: TGTGCCTGGGATCGACAGGGGGGGTTAGGTAGCCAAGAGACCCAGTACTTC; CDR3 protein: CAWDRQGGLGSQETQYF
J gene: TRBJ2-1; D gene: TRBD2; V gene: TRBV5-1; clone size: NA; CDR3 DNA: TGCGCCAGCAGAGGCGGGGGGGCCAATGAGCAGTTCTTC; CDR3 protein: CASRGGGANEQFF
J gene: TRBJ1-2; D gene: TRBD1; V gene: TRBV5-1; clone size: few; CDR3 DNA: TGCGCCAGCAGCTTGGAGGGTGGACAGGGGCATGGCTACACCTTC; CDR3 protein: CASSLEGGQGHGYTF
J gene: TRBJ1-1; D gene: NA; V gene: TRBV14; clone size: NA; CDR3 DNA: TGTGCCAGCAGCCAGGACTTAAACACTGAAGCTTTCTTT; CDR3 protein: CASSQDLNTEAFF
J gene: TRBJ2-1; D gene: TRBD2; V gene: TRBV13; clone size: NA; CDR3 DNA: TGTGCCAGCAGCTTAAACGGGGGGGCCTACAATGAGCAGTTCTTC; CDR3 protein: CASSLNGGAYNEQFF
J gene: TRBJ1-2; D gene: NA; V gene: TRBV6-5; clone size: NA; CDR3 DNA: TGTGCCAGCAGAAGGGGCCTATCGGGCTATGGCTACACCTTC; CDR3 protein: CASRRGLSGYGYTF
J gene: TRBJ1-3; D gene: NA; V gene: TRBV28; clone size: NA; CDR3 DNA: TGTGCCAGCAGTTCACACAGGTCCTCTGGAAACACCATATATTTT; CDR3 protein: CASSSHRSSGNTIYF
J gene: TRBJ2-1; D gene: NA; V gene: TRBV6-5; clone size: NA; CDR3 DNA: TGTGCCAGCAGTAGGGGGGGTGGAATGGGGAATGAGCAGTTCTTC; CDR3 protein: CASSRGGGMGNEQFF
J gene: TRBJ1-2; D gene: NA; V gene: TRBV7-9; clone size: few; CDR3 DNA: TGTGCCAGCAGCCCACTTAGTGACTATGGCTACACCTTC; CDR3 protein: CASSPLSDYGYTF
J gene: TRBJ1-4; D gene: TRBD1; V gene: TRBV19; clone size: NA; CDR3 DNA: TGTGCCAGTAGTAACGGACAGGGGAATAATGAAAAACTGTTTTTT; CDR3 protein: CASSNGQGNNEKLFF
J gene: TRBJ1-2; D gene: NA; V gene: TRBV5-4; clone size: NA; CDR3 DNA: TGTGCCAGCAGCTTGGAACAGGAACCAGGCTATGGCTACACCTTC; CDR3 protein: CASSLEQEPGYGYTF
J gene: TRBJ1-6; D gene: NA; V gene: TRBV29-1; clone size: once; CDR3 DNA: TGCAGCGTTGCCGTCGGGGAGGGGAATCATTCACCCCTCCACTTT; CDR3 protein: CSVAVGEGNHSPLHF
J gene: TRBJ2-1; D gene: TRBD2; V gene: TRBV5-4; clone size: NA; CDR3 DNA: TGTGCCAGCAGAGCCCGGTTAGCGGGGGGGCTGGATGAGCAGTTCTTC; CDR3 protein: CASRARLAGGLDEQFF
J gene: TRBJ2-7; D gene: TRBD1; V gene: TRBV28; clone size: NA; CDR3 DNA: TGTGCCAGCAGTTTACGGACAGGGTACGAGCAGTACTTC; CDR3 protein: CASSLRTGYEQYF